This TCR beta chain is from a study of T cells after yellow fever vaccination. There are a few counts of this clonotype. Per the germline V gene, CDR1 is MGHDK and CDR2 is SYGVNS. The length of the CDR3 is 15 residues. V gave up 4 bases and J gave up 8 bases, with 15 bases separating them. TCRdb recomputed calls from the 5' RACE reads with MiXCR, one row per CDR3 protein. The sample shows a few hundred thousand distinct CDR3 sequences, around 6.8% of them seen only once. This rearrangement joins TRBV25-1 to TRBJ1-6, with a weak D call TRBD1 (5 bases). The sequence came from a man aged 18 to 29 who received the YFV17D yellow fever vaccine. Material: PBMCs, obtained 45 days after the first yellow fever vaccination. The CDR3 sequence: CASSVTHGGDSPLHF. The CDR3 nucleotides read TGTGCCAGCAGTGTGACCCACGGAGGGGATTCACCCCTCCACTTT.